This entry lists 25 T cell receptor beta chains sequenced from one sample in a study of blood T cells in healthy people across ages. Combining a sample-barcoded 5' primer with a J-beta primer mix, a second PCR ran for 7 to 11 cycles. TCRdb processed the 5' RACE reads anew with MiXCR; each CDR3 protein has one entry. The sample lists some 900,000 distinct CDR3 sequences, 45% to 50% occurring once. Sequences were obtained from blood. The receptors were gathered from a man aged 25-45 years in good health.

This clonotype has ten or more counts. The gene calls are TRBV6-5 and TRBJ2-7, with 13 positions matching TRBD2. Germline values: CDR1 MNHEY, CDR2 SVGAGI. The CDR3 has 14 amino acids. Trimming removed 5 bases from V and 4 bases from J; junction bases left unmatched: 2. CDR3 region: CASSRTSGGYEQYF. The DNA for the CDR3 is TGTGCCAGCAGTCGGACTAGCGGGGGATACGAGCAGTACTTC.

The CDR3 sequence: CASSPPSEGSDTQYF. The DNA for the CDR3 is TGTGCCAGCTCACCACCGAGCGAGGGATCAGATACGCAGTATTTT. The genes are TRBV18 and TRBJ2-3; D perhaps matches TRBD2 (5 bases). V gave up 0 bases and J gave up 4 bases, with 11 bases separating them. The germline V gene encodes CDR1 KGHSH and CDR2 LQKENI. The CDR3 has 15 amino acids.

The rearrangement uses TRBV2 and TRBJ2-1, with D perhaps TRBD1 (6 bases). The V end was cut by 1 base, the J end by 8 bases, with 9 bases between. The V gene's germline CDR1 is SNHLY and CDR2 FYNNEI. The CDR3 has 13 amino acids. Here the CDR3 reads CASSEDRDDEQFF. The CDR3 bases are TGTGCCAGCAGTGAAGACAGGGATGATGAGCAGTTCTTC.

This clonotype was seen a handful of times. The V gene is TRBV12-3 or TRBV12-4, the J gene TRBJ1-2; 8 bases align to TRBD1. The CDR3 is made up of 14 amino acids. V gave up 3 bases and J gave up 7 bases; unmatched junction bases: 7. CDR3 DNA: TGTGCCAGCAGTTTTCTTCCAGGGGGCTGTGGCTACACCTTC. It encodes CASSFLPGGCGYTF.

This clonotype appeared a few times. V is TRBV9 and J is TRBJ2-3; 8 bases align to TRBD1. The length of the CDR3 is 16 residues. From germline, CDR1 is SGDLS and CDR2 YYNGEE. The V segment lost 4 bases and the J segment 0 bases; nucleotides outside the gene matches: 7. DNA for the CDR3: TGTGCCAGCAGCCGGCAGGGGGCCTCTAGCACAGATACGCAGTATTTT. Its protein product is CASSRQGASSTDTQYF.

This clonotype was seen only a few times. Since a much larger clone is just one base distant, this may be a read error. This chain links TRBV7-2 with TRBJ2-1; 8 bases are shared with TRBD1. The germline gives CDR1 SGHTA, CDR2 FQGNSA. V was clipped by 5 bases and J by 7 bases; unmatched bases: 7. The CDR3 sequence is 14 residues long. The CDR3 bases are TGTGCCAGCAGCGTAAGACAGGGGACGAATGAGCAGTTCTTC. It encodes CASSVRQGTNEQFF.

This clonotype has more than one count but fewer than ten. The chain recombines TRBV10-3 with TRBJ2-2, with D unclear. The CDR3 is 14 residues long. Trimming left V 4 bases short and J 0 bases short, with 6 bases between. Germline V gene lookup returns CDR1 ENHRY and CDR2 SYGVKD. In DNA, the CDR3 is TGTGCCATCAGTGGAAGCGCGAACACCGGGGAGCTGTTTTTT. This codes for CAISGSANTGELFF.

On this clonotype itself: Since a much larger clone is just one base distant, this may be a read error. No conserved phenylalanine or tryptophan ends this CDR3, so it is likely a read error. The V gene is TRBV11-2, the J gene TRBJ1-4, with D uncertain. CDR3 length: 14 amino acids. Germline-derived CDR1 and CDR2 are SGHAT and FQNNGV. Trimming took off 5 bases at V and 7 bases at J, with 14 bases between the two ends. CDR3 amino acids: CASSITRAVEKLFI. CDR3 DNA: TGTGCCAGCAGCATTACGAGAGCAGTTGAAAAACTGTTTATT.

V usage is TRBV7-2 and J usage is TRBJ2-5; 10 bases agree with TRBD1. TRBJ2-7 matches the DNA end more closely, so the J call is doubtful. Germline CDR1 reads SGHTA; CDR2 reads FQGNSA. The CDR3 covers 14 residues. The CDR3: CASKRGTGEYEQYF. The CDR3 DNA follows: TGTGCCAGCAAAAGGGGGACAGGGGAATACGAGCAGTACTTC.

Worth noting for this clonotype: The junction departs from germline at one end; a sequencing error may be responsible. The genes are TRBV4-2 and TRBJ2-3; no firm D call. The CDR3 consists of 13 residues. From germline, CDR1 is LGHNA and CDR2 YNFKEQ. CDR3 in amino acids: CASSQDPRDTLYF. The DNA for the CDR3 is TGTGCCAGCAGCCAAGATCCCCGAGATACGCTGTATTTT.

The chain employs TRBV28 and TRBJ2-7, with 7 bases aligning to TRBD2. Losses at the gene ends were 7 bases for V and 0 bases for J; bases not matched to a gene: 9. Germline-derived CDR1 and CDR2 are MDHEN and SYDVKM. This CDR3 spans 15 amino acids. The CDR3 here is CASIHPGGISYEQYF. CDR3 sequence (DNA): TGTGCCAGCATTCACCCGGGGGGTATCTCCTACGAGCAGTACTTC.

The CDR3 loop is CASSRGLGEQFF. CDR3 nucleotide sequence: TGTGCCAGCAGTCGGGGCCTCGGAGAGCAGTTCTTC. J is TRBJ2-1 and V is TRBV12-3 or TRBV12-4; D could derive from TRBD1 or TRBD2 (5 bases each). The CDR3 is made up of 12 amino acids. V lost 5 bases and J 10 bases, leaving 12 bases between the germline ends.

This chain connects TRBV10-3 to TRBJ2-1; maybe TRBD2 (5 bases). Germline assignment: CDR1 ENHRY and CDR2 SYGVKD. This CDR3 is built from 13 residues. V lost 6 bases and J lost 2, with 8 bases in between. CDR3 nucleotide sequence: TGTGCCATCAGCGGGGAGACCTACAATGAGCAGTTCTTC. Its protein product is CAISGETYNEQFF.

Remarks on this clonotype: Relative to the germline gene, one junction end is altered; a read error may explain this. The J gene is TRBJ2-5, the V gene TRBV4-2; D not certain. The tail of the sequence fits TRBJ2-7 better, so the J call may be wrong. CDR3 length: 15 amino acids. Germline CDR1 reads LGHNA; CDR2 reads YNFKEQ. The CDR3: CAGSQDGSYLYEQYF. CDR3 nucleotides: TGTGCCGGCAGCCAAGATGGGTCTTACTTATACGAGCAGTACTTC.

This clonotype was observed a handful of times. The chain carries TRBV6-6 and TRBJ2-3, with 8 bases that match TRBD1. Germline V gives CDR1 MNHNY, CDR2 SVGAGI (reference sequence). The CDR3 covers 15 residues. The junction had 4 bases not matched to a gene; V was cut back by 2 bases and J by 3 bases. CDR3 bases: TGTGCCAGCAGTTACCAGGGGGCTATGACAGATACGCAGTATTTT. Its protein product is CASSYQGAMTDTQYF.

The chain is built from TRBV20-1 and TRBJ2-7; 7 bases are shared with TRBD1. The junction had 10 bases not matched to a gene; V was cut back by 6 bases and J by 5 bases. The germline CDR1 and CDR2 sequences are DFQATT and SNEGSKA (reference sequence). CDR3 length: 13 amino acids. CDR3 coding DNA: TGCAGTGCGAGCGACAGGGTACCTCACGAGCAGTACTTC. Encoded protein: CSASDRVPHEQYF.

This rearrangement joins TRBV15 to TRBJ2-3; 7 nucleotides match TRBD2. The CDR3 is 15 residues long. The junction had 7 bases not matched to a gene; V was cut back by 4 bases and J by 3 bases. CDR1 is LNHNV and CDR2 is YYDKDF in the germline V gene (reference sequence). The CDR3 loop is CATSKVGGGTDTQYF. CDR3 DNA: TGTGCCACCAGCAAAGTGGGGGGGGGTACAGATACGCAGTATTTT.

Details on this clonotype: Compared with germline, one end of the junction differs, possibly owing to a read error. The J gene is TRBJ2-7, the V gene TRBV4-3, with D possibly TRBD2 on 5 matching bases. The tail of the sequence fits TRBJ2-5 better, so the J call may be wrong. The CDR3 is made up of 13 amino acids. CDR1 and CDR2 from the germline V gene are LGHNA and YSLEER. The CDR3 protein is CASIQRTEETQYF. CDR3 in DNA: TGCGCCAGCATCCAAAGGACTGAAGAGACCCAGTACTTC.

This clonotype was observed at least ten times. This chain connects TRBV27 to TRBJ2-1, with a possible D match to TRBD2 (5 bases). The V gene's germline CDR1 is MNHEY and CDR2 SMNVEV (reference sequence). The CDR3 is made up of 14 amino acids. V was cut by 0 bases and J by 7 bases, with 10 bases left in between. The CDR3 region has the DNA TGTGCCAGCAGTTTATCGAATCCGGGGAATGAGCAGTTCTTC. This gives the protein CASSLSNPGNEQFF.

This clonotype was seen more than once but under ten times. Here the CDR3 reads CSARDGQGAGEQYF. CDR3 nucleotide sequence: TGCAGTGCTAGAGATGGCCAGGGGGCCGGCGAGCAGTACTTC. The V call is TRBV20-1, the J call TRBJ2-7, with 8 bases identical to TRBD1. Losses at the gene ends were 0 bases for V and 6 bases for J; bases not matched to a gene: 7. The CDR3 has 14 residues. Germline lookup yields CDR1 DFQATT and CDR2 SNEGSKA (reference sequence).

On this clonotype: Possible read error: a much larger clone is one base away. The V and J genes are TRBV20-1 and TRBJ2-1; perhaps D is TRBD1 or TRBD2 (5 bases each). The last part of the DNA fits TRBJ2-7 better; the J call may be wrong. The CDR3 extends over 17 amino acids. Looked up from germline, CDR1 is DFQATT and CDR2 is SNEGSKA (reference sequence). The CDR3 sequence: CSARPLGYEGPYNEQYF. Written as DNA, the CDR3 is TGCAGTGCTCGCCCACTGGGTTATGAGGGGCCCTACAATGAGCAGTACTTC.

With respect to this clonotype: It may be a read error: a sequence one base away is much more abundant. This chain joins TRBV6-2 or TRBV6-3 and TRBJ2-1, with D possibly TRBD1 on 6 matching bases. The closer fit of TRBJ2-7 to the DNA end suggests the J call may be wrong. This CDR3 has 13 amino acids. Germline V gene data show CDR1 as MNHEY and CDR2 as SVGEGT. The DNA for the CDR3 is TGTGCCAGCAGTGAAACAGGGTATGGTGAGCAGTACTTC. Its protein is CASSETGYGEQYF.

This clonotype was detected only a few times. This sequence joins TRBV6-1 and TRBJ2-4; the match to TRBD1 covers 9 bases. CDR1 is MNHNS and CDR2 is SASEGT in the germline V gene. The CDR3 is 14 residues long. Trimming at V came to 7 bases and at J to 3 bases, leaving 4 bases not matched to a gene. CDR3 sequence (DNA): TGTGCCAGCACCATGGGACAGGGCAAAAACATTCAGTACTTC. Translated, it gives CASTMGQGKNIQYF.

The J gene is TRBJ2-1, the V gene TRBV4-2, with TRBD2 as a possible D gene (5 bases). Trimming removed 0 bases at V and 3 bases at J, with 9 bases between. The CDR3 has 15 residues. CDR1 and CDR2 (germline): LGHNA, YNFKEQ. CDR3 nucleotides: TGTGCCAGCAGCCAAGATGGACTCTTCTACAATGAGCAGTTCTTC. It specifies CASSQDGLFYNEQFF.

V and J are TRBV12-3 or TRBV12-4 and TRBJ1-2; D possibly corresponds to TRBD1 (5 bases). The CDR3 is 15 residues long. The ends were cut back, 5 bases at V and 0 bases at J, with 13 bases in the middle. The CDR3 sequence is CASSIPTETNYGYTF. Written as DNA, the CDR3 is TGTGCCAGCAGTATCCCGACAGAAACTAACTATGGCTACACCTTC.